The clone carrying this T cell receptor beta chain was counted a few times. Its specificity is unknown. The CDR3 has 15 residues. The V and J ends lost 8 bases and 2 bases respectively, with 18 bases between them. Germline V gene sequence: CDR1 SNHLY, CDR2 FYNNEI. MiXCR, run by TCRdb on the reads, gives a single entry per CDR3 protein. The sample lists hundreds of thousands of distinct CDR3 sequences; 25% to 35% were seen once. The source of the sample is a study of T cell repertoires in cytomegalovirus infection. Across the study: CMV epitopes, recently identified HLA-C-restricted and well-studied HLA-B-restricted, were used. CMV infection plus the matching HLA type was flagged by public TCR beta signatures.

Study-level results: Dominating the ex vivo response were TCR beta clonotypes that were CMV-specific and HLA-C-restricted.

The sequencing used cultured PBMCs, collected from culture after CMV antigen stimulation. The sequence was obtained from a human donor in good health (CMV status not recorded). Some clones in this sample may be carry-over from other donors' samples. The rearrangement links TRBV2 to TRBJ1-2; D not resolved. The CDR3 spells CASDYQRSGNYGYTF. In DNA, the CDR3 is TGTGCCAGCGATTATCAAAGGTCGGGGAACTATGGCTACACCTTC.